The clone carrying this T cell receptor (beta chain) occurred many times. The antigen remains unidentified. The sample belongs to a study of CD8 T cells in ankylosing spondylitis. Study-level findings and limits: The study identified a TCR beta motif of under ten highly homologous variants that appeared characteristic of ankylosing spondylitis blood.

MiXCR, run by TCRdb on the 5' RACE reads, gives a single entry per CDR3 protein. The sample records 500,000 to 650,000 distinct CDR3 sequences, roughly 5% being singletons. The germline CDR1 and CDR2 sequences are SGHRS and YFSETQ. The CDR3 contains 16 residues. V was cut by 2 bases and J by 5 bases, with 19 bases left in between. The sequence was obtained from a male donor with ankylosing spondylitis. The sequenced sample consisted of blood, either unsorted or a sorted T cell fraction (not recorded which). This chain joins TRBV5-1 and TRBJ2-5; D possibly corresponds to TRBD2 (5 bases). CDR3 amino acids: CASSLRRAGVRETQYF. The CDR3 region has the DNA TGCGCCAGCAGCTTACGGCGGGCCGGCGTAAGGGAGACCCAGTACTTC.